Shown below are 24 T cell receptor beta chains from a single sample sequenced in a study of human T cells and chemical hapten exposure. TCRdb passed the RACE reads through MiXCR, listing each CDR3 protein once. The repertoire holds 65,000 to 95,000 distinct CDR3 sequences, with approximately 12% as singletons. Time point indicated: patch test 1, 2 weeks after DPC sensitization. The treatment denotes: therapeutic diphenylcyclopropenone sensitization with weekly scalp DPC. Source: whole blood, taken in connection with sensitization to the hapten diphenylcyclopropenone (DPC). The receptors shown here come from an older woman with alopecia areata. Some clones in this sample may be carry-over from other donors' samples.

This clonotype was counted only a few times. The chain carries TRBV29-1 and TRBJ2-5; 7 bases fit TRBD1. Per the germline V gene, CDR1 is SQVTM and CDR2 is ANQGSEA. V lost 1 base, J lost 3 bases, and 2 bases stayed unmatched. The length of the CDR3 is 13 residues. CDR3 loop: CSVEGTGEETQYF. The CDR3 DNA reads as TGCAGCGTTGAAGGCACAGGGGAAGAGACCCAGTACTTC.

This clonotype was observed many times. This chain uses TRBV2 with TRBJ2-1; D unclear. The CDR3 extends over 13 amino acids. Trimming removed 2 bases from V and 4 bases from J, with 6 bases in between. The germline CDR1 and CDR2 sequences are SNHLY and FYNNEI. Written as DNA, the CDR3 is TGTGCCAGCAGTGAACGTAGTTACAATGAGCAGTTCTTC. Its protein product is CASSERSYNEQFF. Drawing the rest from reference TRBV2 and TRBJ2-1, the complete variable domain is EPEVTQTPSHQVTQMGQEVILRCVPISNHLYFYWYRQILGQKVEFLVSFYNNEISEKSEIFDDQFSVERPDGSNFTLKIRSTKLEDSAMYFCASSERSYNEQFFGPGTRLTVL.

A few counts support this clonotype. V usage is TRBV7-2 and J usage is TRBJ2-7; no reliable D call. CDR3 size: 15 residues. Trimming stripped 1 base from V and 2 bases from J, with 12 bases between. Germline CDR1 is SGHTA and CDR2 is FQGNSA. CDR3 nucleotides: TGTGCCAGCAGCTTAGTTATCTTCGGCACCTACGAGCAGTACTTC. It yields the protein CASSLVIFGTYEQYF.

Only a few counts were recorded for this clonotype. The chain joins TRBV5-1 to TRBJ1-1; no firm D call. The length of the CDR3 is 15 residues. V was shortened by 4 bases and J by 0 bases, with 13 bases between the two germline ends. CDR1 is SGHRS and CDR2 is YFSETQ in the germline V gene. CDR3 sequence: CASSLITGMNTEAFF. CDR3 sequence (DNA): TGCGCCAGCAGCCTAATAACGGGGATGAACACTGAAGCTTTCTTT.

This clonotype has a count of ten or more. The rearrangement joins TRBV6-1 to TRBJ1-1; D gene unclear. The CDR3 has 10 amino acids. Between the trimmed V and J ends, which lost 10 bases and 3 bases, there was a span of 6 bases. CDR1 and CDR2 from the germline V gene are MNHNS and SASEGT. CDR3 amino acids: CATRDTEAFF. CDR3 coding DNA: TGTGCCACCCGGGACACTGAAGCTTTCTTT.

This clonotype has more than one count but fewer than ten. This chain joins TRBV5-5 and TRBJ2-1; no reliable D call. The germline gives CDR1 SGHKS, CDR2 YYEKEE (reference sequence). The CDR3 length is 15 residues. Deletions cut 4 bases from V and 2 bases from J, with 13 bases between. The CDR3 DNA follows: TGTGCCAGCAGCACAGACTTGGGCGCCTACAATGAGCAGTTCTTC. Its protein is CASSTDLGAYNEQFF.

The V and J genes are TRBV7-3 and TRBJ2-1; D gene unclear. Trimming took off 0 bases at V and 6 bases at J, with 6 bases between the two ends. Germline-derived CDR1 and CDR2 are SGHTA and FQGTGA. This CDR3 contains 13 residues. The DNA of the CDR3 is TGTGCCAGCAGCTTAACGGGCTTCAATGAGCAGTTCTTC. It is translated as CASSLTGFNEQFF.

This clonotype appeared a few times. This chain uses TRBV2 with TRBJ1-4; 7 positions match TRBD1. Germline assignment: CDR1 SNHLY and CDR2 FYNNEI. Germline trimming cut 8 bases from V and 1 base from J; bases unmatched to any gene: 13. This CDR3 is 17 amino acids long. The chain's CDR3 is CASGVQKGGRTNEKLFF. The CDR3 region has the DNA TGTGCCAGCGGGGTACAGAAAGGGGGCAGAACTAATGAAAAACTGTTTTTT.

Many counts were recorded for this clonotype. CDR3 DNA: TGTGCCACCAGCAGAGATCGAGGGTCTGAAGCTTTCTTT. It encodes CATSRDRGSEAFF. The chain combines TRBV15 with TRBJ1-1; D remains ambiguous. The V gene's germline CDR1 is LNHNV and CDR2 YYDKDF (reference sequence). Trimming left V 0 bases short and J 6 bases short, with 8 bases between. This CDR3 has 13 residues.

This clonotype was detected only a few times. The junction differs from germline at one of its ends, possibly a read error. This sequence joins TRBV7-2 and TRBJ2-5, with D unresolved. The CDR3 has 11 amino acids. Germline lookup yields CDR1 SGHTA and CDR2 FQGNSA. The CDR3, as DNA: TGTGTCAGCAGCGAGCAAGAGACCCAGTACTTC. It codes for CVSSEQETQYF.

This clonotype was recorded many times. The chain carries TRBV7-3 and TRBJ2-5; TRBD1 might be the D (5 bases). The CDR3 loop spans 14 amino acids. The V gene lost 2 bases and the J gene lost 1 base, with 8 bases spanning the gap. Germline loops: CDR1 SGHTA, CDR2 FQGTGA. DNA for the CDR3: TGTGCCAGCAGCTTACGGCAGGGCCAAGAGACCCAGTACTTC. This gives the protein CASSLRQGQETQYF.

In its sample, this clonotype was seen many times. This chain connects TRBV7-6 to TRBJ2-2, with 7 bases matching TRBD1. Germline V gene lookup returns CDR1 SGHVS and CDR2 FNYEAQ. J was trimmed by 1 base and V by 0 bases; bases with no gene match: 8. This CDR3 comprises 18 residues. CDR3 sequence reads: CASSLAPPGTVNTGELFF. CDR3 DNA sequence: TGTGCCAGCAGCTTAGCACCCCCCGGGACAGTGAACACCGGGGAGCTGTTTTTT.

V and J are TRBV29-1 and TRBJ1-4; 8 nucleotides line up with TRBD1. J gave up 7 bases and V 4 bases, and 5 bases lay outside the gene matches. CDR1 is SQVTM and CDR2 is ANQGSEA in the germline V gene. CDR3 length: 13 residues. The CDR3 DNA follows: TGCAGCGTTGGACAGGGGAAGGGTGAAAAACTGTTTTTT. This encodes CSVGQGKGEKLFF.

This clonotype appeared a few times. The CDR3 region is CASSLGDSWHNEQFF. CDR3 DNA: TGTGCCAGCAGCTTAGGTGACAGTTGGCACAATGAGCAGTTCTTC. This sequence joins TRBV11-3 and TRBJ2-1; tentative D call: TRBD1 (5 bases). This CDR3 has 15 residues. The V end was cut by 1 base, the J end by 5 bases, with 12 bases between. The V gene's germline CDR1 is SGHNT and CDR2 YENEEA.

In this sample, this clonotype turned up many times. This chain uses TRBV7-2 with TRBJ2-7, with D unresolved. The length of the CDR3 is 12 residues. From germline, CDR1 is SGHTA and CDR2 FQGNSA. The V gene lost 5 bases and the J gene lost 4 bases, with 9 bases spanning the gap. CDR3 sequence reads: CASSPGPYEQYF. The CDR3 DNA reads TGTGCCAGCAGCCCAGGACCTTACGAGCAGTACTTC.

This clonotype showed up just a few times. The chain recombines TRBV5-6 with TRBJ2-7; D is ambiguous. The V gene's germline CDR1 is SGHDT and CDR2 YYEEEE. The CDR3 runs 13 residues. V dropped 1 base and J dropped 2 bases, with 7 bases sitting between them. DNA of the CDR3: TGTGCCAGCAGCTTGAGACAAGCCTACGAGCAGTACTTC. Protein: CASSLRQAYEQYF.

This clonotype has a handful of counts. Written as DNA, the CDR3 is TGTGCCAGCAGCCAAAATTGGGAGACCCAGTACTTC. This encodes CASSQNWETQYF. The chain employs TRBV14 and TRBJ2-5; D not resolved. Germline lookup yields CDR1 SGHDN and CDR2 FVKESK. V shed 2 bases and J shed 5 bases, with 6 bases lying between them. This CDR3 is 12 amino acids long. Using reference TRBV14 and TRBJ2-5 for the parts outside the CDR3, the full variable domain is EAGVTQFPSHSVIEKGQTVTLRCDPISGHDNLYWYRRVMGKEIKFLLHFVKESKQDESGMPNNRFLAERTGGTYSTLKVQPAELEDSGVYFCASSQNWETQYFGPGTRLLVL.

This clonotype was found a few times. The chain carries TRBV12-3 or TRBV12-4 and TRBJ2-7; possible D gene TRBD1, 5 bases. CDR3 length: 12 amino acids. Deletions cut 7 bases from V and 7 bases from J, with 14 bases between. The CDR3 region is CASTLLGREQYF. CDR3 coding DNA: TGTGCCAGCACCTTACTGGGGCGGGAGCAGTACTTC.

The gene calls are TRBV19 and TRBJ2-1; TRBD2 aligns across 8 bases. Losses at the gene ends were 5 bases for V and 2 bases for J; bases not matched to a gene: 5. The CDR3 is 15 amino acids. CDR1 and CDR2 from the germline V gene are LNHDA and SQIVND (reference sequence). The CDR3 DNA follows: TGTGCCAGTAGTCAAGCGGGGGAGGCCTACAATGAGCAGTTCTTC. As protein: CASSQAGEAYNEQFF.

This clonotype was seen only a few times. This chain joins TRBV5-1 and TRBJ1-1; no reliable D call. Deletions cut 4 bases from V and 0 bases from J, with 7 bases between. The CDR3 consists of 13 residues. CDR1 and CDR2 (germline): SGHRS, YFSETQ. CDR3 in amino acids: CASSPDLNTEAFF. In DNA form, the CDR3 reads TGCGCCAGCAGCCCCGACTTGAACACTGAAGCTTTCTTT. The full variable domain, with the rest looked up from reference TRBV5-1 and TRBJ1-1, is KAGVTQTPRYLIKTRGQQVTLSCSPISGHRSVSWYQQTPGQGLQFLFEYFSETQRNKGNFPGRFSGRQFSNSRSEMNVSTLELGDSALYLCASSPDLNTEAFFGQGTRLTVV.

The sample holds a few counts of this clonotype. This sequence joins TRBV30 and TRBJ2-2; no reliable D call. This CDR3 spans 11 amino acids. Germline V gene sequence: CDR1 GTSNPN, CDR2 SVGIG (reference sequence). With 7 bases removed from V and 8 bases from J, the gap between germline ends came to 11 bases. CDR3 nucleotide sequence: TGTGCCTCCTCGGTTGGAGGGGAGCTGTTTTTT. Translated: CASSVGGELFF.

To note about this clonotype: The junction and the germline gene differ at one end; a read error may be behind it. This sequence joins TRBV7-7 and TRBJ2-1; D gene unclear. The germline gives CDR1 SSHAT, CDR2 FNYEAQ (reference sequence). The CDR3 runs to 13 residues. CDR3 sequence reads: CASSQHSSTEQFF. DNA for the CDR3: TGTGCTAGCAGCCAGCATTCCTCCACGGAGCAGTTCTTC.

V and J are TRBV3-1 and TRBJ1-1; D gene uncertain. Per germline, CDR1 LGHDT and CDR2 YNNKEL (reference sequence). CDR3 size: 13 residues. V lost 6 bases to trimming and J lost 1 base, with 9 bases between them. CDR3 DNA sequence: TGTGCCAGCAGGATAGATGAGAACACTGAAGCTTTCTTT. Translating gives CASRIDENTEAFF.

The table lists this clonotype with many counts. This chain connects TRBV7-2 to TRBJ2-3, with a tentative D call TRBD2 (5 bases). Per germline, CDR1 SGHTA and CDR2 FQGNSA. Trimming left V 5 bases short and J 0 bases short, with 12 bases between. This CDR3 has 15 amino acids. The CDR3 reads CASSPGWGSTDTQYF. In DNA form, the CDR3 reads TGTGCCAGCAGCCCGGGGTGGGGAAGCACAGATACGCAGTATTTT. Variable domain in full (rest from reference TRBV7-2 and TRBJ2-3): GAGVSQSPSNKVTEKGKDVELRCDPISGHTALYWYRQSLGQGLEFLIYFQGNSAPDKSGLPSDRFSAERTGGSVSTLTIQRTQQEDSAVYLCASSPGWGSTDTQYFGPGTRLTVL.